This T cell receptor (beta chain) derives from a study of blood T cells in healthy people across ages (dated by TCRdb to about 2015). For context, the study as a whole: Template switching captured roughly one uniquely barcoded TCR beta cDNA molecule per two T cells in model experiments. Age-related changes in TCR beta repertoire diversity were measured in the study by deep sequencing normalized with unique cDNA molecular identifiers. The donors were split into four age groups: young (average 16 years), middle-aged (nearly 40), aged (roughly 68) and long-lived (approximately 80). To avoid experimental bias, donors of different ages were distributed randomly across sequencing lanes. Using the same blood draw, the study looked at two additional independent replicas of 1 million unique cDNA reads for two donors, one aged 18 to 29 and the other aged 80 or older. Results the study describes overall, beyond this receptor: Because the CMV infection status of the donors was unknown, age-related changes in expanded clonotypes may potentially have been confounded. The long-lived group showed more naive CD4+ T cells, fewer expanded clones and increased TCR diversity than the aged group, suggesting age selection. Observed TCR beta diversity correlated strongly with the percentage of naive T cells measured by flow cytometry. Conclusive comparison of naive and antigen-experienced compartments was prevented by the profiling of bulk unsorted PBMCs. Estimates of total diversity based on one million sequenced T cells were regarded as lower bounds and as underestimates. Observed TCR beta diversity per million T cells fell roughly linearly with age, and a significant reduction was already apparent by age roughly 40.

The library was generated by 5' RACE. The listed sequencing device is Illumina HiSeq 2500. A second PCR of roughly 7 to 11 cycles was run with a J-beta primer mix and a sample-barcoded 5' primer. A unique molecular identifier was introduced onto each TCR beta cDNA molecule by a template-switch 5' adaptor carrying 12 random nucleotides. Each sample yielded at least 2.5 million CDR3-containing paired-end reads. First-strand cDNA synthesis was performed from all RNA using the Mint cDNA synthesis kit, with priming by a TRBC-specific oligonucleotide. Following uracil-DNA glycosylase treatment, all cDNA underwent a first 18-cycle PCR with the universal primers M1SS and BC2_uni_R. Regarding the original processing steps: For normalization, 1 million high-quality reads were randomly selected from each sample, with every read carrying a distinct molecular identifier. Reads sharing molecular identifiers were discarded rather than binned into consensus sequences. CDR3 identification, clonotype clustering and error correction used MiTCR with a Q25 quality threshold and the strictest error-elimination algorithm. A nonparametric unseen species model using Euler transformation provided a lower-bound estimate of total TCR beta diversity. TCRdb reprocessing: public reads trimmed at Q25 with fastp, clones called with MiXCR, in-frame beta chains kept. Rows matching on CDR3 protein sequence are summarized as one entry with the most common DNA and genes. The V and J calls shown here were made by TCRdb, not taken from the authors' results. The sample profile shows roughly 700,000 distinct CDR3 sequences; over 45% of them were found once. Together, the top ten hold under 35% of the sample.

The donors were roughly 40 Caucasian individuals from Russia, aged roughly 6 to 95 years, who were systemically healthy. Each donor gave 8 to 10 milliliters of peripheral blood, drawn into EDTA-treated Vacutainer tubes. Ficoll-Paque density-gradient centrifugation was used to isolate PBMCs, with at least 7 million obtained per sample. Trizol reagent was used to extract total RNA from the PBMCs, yielding at least 5 micrograms per sample. Naive CD45RAhigh/CD27high T cell percentages were measured by flow cytometry on a PBMC aliquot from every donor. On this clonotype: The target of this receptor is not known. Nothing much larger sits one base from this clone, and base qualities are not available.

The trim is 5 bases for V and 5 bases for J, with a gap of 19 bases between the germline ends. The germline V gene provides CDR1 MDHEN and CDR2 SYDVKM. Taken from cysteine to phenylalanine, the CDR3 has 16 residues. Only the CDR3 DNA is retained, 48 bases long and in frame from the first base. This clonotype was obtained from a woman aged 55-75 years in good health. The sequence is built from TRBV28 and TRBJ2-1, with TRBD1 tentatively as D gene (6 bases match). Sequencing input: blood. CDR3 reads: CASSPYPQGGHNEQFF. The DNA is TGTGCCAGCAGTCCCTACCCACAGGGTGGGCACAATGAGCAGTTCTTC.